The present entry profiles one T cell receptor (beta chain) with its context. Some clones are missing from TCRdb's copy, which holds only in-frame ones; the method was immunoSEQ multiplex PCR. The table shows under 300,000 clones, with more than 85% occurring only once. This entry is derived from a study of blood T cell repertoires in COVID-19. Study at large: The cDNA or gDNA used as material had been derived from T cells, B-cell-depleted T cells, or PBMCs.

CDR1 MNHEY and CDR2 SMNVEV come from the germline V gene (reference sequence). The V end lost 3 bases, the J end lost 0 bases, and 17 bases lay between the germline ends. The CDR3 has 17 residues. Individuals drawn from 24 US areas were about 18 to 100 years old. Participants' reported clinical history set cohort assignment. The sequenced material came from PBMCs or T cells enriched from blood (not recorded which). The chain couples TRBV27 to TRBJ1-1; D call uncertain. The clonotype comes from a man in his forties or fifties who had recovered from COVID-19. CDR3 bases: TGTGCCAGCAGTTTGTCGCAGGCATCGCTTATGAACACTGAAGCTTTCTTT. Protein product: CASSLSQASLMNTEAFF.